This TCR beta chain was identified in a study of T cell responses to AZD1222 COVID-19 vaccine. About the study: Pooled together were second doses at about 4 or about 12 weeks. Study-level results: Clonal diversity may have been underestimated in mostly white British donors.

Generated by immunoSEQ multiplex PCR, the TCRdb table keeps only in-frame clones and is missing some. The sample consists of fewer than 75,000 clones, 65% to 90% of them appearing once. This CDR3 spans 18 amino acids. J was trimmed by 1 base and V by 2 bases; bases with no gene match: 11. CDR1 and CDR2 (germline): KGHSH, LQKENI. As concerns this clone: Its target is unknown.

The material sequenced was peripheral blood, taken on day 0 of AZD1222 vaccination. This clonotype was sampled from an adult in good health. The chain employs TRBV18 and TRBJ1-2; 9 nucleotides align to TRBD1. The CDR3 reads CASSPLLVGQGFNYGYTF. CDR3 DNA: TGTGCCAGCTCACCATTGCTTGTGGGACAGGGTTTTAACTATGGCTACACCTTC. Combining the CDR3 with reference TRBV18 and TRBJ1-2 gives the whole variable domain NAGVMQNPRHLVRRRGQEARLRCSPMKGHSHVYWYRQLPEEGLKFMVYLQKENIIDESGMPKERFSAEFPKEGPSILRIQQVVRGDSAAYFCASSPLLVGQGFNYGYTFGSGTRLTVV.